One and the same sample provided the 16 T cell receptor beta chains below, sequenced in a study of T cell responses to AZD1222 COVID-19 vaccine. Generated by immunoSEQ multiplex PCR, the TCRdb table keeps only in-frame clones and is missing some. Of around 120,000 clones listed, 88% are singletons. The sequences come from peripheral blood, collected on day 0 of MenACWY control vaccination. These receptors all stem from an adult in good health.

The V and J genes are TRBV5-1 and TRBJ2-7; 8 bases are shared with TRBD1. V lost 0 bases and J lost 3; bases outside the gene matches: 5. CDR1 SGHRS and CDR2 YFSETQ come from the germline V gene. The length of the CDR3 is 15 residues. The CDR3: CASSLVTGAVYEQYF. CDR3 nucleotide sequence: TGCGCCAGCAGCTTGGTGACAGGGGCGGTCTACGAGCAGTACTTC.

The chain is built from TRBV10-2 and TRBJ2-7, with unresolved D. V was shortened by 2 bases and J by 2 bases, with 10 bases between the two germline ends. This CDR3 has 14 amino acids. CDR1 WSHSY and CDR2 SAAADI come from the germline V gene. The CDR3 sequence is CASSEVGGPYEQYF. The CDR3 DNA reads TGCGCCAGCAGTGAGGTGGGCGGACCCTACGAGCAGTACTTC.

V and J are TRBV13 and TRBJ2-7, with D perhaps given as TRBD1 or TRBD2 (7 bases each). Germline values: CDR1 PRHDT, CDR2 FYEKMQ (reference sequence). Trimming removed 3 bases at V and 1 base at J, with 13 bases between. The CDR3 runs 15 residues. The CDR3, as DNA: TGTGCCAGCAGCTTGAGACAGGGACTATCCTACGAGCAGTACTTC. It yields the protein CASSLRQGLSYEQYF. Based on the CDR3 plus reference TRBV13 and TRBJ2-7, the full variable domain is AAGVIQSPRHLIKEKRETATLKCYPIPRHDTVYWYQQGPGQDPQFLISFYEKMQSDKGSIPDRFSAQQFSDYHSELNMSSLELGDSALYFCASSLRQGLSYEQYFGPGTRLTVT.

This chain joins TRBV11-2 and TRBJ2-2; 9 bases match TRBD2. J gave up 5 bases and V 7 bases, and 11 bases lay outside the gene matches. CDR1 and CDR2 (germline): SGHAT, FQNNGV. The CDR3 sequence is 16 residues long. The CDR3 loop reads CASTPRLAADTGELFF. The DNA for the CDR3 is TGTGCCAGCACCCCCCGACTAGCGGCAGATACCGGGGAGCTGTTTTTT.

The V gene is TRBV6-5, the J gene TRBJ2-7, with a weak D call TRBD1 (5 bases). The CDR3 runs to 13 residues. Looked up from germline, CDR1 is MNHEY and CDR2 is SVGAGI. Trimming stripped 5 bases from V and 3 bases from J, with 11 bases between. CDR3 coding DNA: TGTGCCAGCAGTAGAGACAGACACTACGAGCAGTACTTC. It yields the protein CASSRDRHYEQYF.

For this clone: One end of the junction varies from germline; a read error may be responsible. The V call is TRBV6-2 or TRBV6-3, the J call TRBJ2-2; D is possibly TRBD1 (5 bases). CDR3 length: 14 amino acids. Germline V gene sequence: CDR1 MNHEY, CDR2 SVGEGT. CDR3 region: CASSGQGNTGELFF. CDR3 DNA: TGTGCTAGCAGTGGTCAGGGGAACACCGGGGAGCTGTTTTTT.

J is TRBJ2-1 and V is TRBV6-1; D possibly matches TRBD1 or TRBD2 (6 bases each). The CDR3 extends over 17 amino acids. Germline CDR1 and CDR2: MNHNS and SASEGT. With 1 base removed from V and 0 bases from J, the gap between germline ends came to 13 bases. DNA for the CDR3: TGTGCCAGCAGTGAAGAGATCGGGGGCAGCTCCTACAATGAGCAGTTCTTC. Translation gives CASSEEIGGSSYNEQFF.

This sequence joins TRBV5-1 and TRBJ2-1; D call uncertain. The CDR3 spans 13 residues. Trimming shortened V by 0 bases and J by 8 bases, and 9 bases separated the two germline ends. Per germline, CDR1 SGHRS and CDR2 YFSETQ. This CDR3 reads CASSLDSFDEQFF. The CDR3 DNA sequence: TGCGCCAGCAGCTTGGATAGCTTCGATGAGCAGTTCTTC.

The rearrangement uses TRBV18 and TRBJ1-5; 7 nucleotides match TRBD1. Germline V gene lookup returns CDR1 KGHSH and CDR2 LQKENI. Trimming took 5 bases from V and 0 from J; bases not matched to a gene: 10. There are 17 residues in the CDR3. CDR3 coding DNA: TGTGCCAGCTCATCTGGGGCAGGGGGGTATAGCAATCAGCCCCAGCATTTT. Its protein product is CASSSGAGGYSNQPQHF.

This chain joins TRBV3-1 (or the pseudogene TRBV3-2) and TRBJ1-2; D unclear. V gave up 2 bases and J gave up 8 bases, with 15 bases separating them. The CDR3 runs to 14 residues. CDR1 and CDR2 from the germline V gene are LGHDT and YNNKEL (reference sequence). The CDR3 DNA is TGTGCCAGCAGCCAAAACGCGGGTTCCGAGGGCTACACCTTC. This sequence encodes CASSQNAGSEGYTF.

The CDR3 spells CASSVAQGGTNEKLFF. The CDR3 coding sequence is TGTGCCAGCAGCGTAGCTCAGGGAGGAACTAATGAAAAACTGTTTTTT. This rearrangement joins TRBV9 to TRBJ1-4, with D maybe TRBD1 (5 bases). The V gene's germline CDR1 is SGDLS and CDR2 YYNGEE. Trimming left V 0 bases short and J 1 base short, with 10 bases between. The CDR3 sequence is 16 residues long.

CDR3 protein: CASSAGTGMQAFF. As DNA, the CDR3 is TGCGCCAGCAGTGCCGGGACAGGGATGCAAGCTTTCTTT. The rearrangement links TRBV10-1 to TRBJ1-1; 9 nucleotides line up with TRBD1. The V gene's germline CDR1 is WNHNN and CDR2 SYGVQD (reference sequence). The CDR3 length is 13 residues. V was pared by 4 bases and J by 9 bases, with 6 bases of the junction left unmatched.

The CDR3 reads CASSDRDRGANQPQHF. DNA for the CDR3: TGTGCCAGCAGTGACCGGGACAGGGGGGCAAATCAGCCCCAGCATTTT. This chain uses TRBV6-1 with TRBJ1-5; 11 nucleotides align to TRBD1. CDR1 is MNHNS and CDR2 is SASEGT in the germline V gene. V shed 3 bases and J 4 bases; nucleotides not matched to a gene: 5. The CDR3 totals 16 residues.

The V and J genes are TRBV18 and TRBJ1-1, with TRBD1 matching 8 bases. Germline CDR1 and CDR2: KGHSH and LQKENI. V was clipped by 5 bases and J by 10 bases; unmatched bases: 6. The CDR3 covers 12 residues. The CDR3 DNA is TGTGCCAGCTCAGCGGACAGGGCGTTAGCTTTCTTT. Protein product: CASSADRALAFF. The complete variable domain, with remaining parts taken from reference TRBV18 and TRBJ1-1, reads NAGVMQNPRHLVRRRGQEARLRCSPMKGHSHVYWYRQLPEEGLKFMVYLQKENIIDESGMPKERFSAEFPKEGPSILRIQQVVRGDSAAYFCASSADRALAFFGQGTRLTVV.

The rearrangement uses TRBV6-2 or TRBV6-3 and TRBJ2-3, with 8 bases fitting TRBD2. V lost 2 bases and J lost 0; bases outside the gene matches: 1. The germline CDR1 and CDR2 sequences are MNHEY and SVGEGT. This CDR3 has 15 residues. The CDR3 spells CASSYTSGSTDTQYF. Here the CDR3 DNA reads TGTGCCAGCAGTTACACTAGCGGAAGCACAGATACGCAGTATTTT.

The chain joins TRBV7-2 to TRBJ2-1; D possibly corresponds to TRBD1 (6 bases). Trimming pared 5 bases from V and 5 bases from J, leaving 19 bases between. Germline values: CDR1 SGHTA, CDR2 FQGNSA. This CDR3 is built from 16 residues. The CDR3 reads CASSAAGTSHHNEQFF. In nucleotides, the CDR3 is TGTGCCAGCAGCGCGGCCGGGACATCTCACCACAATGAGCAGTTCTTC.